The clone carrying this T cell receptor (beta chain) was seen a few times. The antigen is unknown. The source of the sample is a study of response to subunit inactivated influenza vaccine. TCRdb fed the RT-PCR reads into MiXCR, producing one record per CDR3 protein. The sample lists under 850,000 distinct CDR3 sequences; less than 20% were seen once. Findings of the study overall: The authors put forward the suggestion that each seasonal influenza vaccination may bring in only a limited number of new T cells.

V shed 3 bases and J shed 5 bases, with 14 bases lying between them. The CDR3 spans 14 residues. Germline assignment: CDR1 SGHRS and CDR2 YFSETQ. The sample was PBMCs from blood, taken about 5 days after vaccination. This rearrangement joins TRBV5-1 to TRBJ1-2; possibly TRBD1 for D (5 bases). The clonotype originates from a man aged 50-59 years who received an inactivated influenza vaccine. The CDR3: CASSYGDRGYGYTF. Written as DNA, the CDR3 is TGCGCCAGCAGCTACGGGGACCGCGGGTATGGCTACACCTTC. The entire variable domain, with the rest obtained from reference TRBV5-1 and TRBJ1-2, is as follows: KAGVTQTPRYLIKTRGQQVTLSCSPISGHRSVSWYQQTPGQGLQFLFEYFSETQRNKGNFPGRFSGRQFSNSRSEMNVSTLELGDSALYLCASSYGDRGYGYTFGSGTRLTVV.